Presented here are 26 T cell receptor beta chains from one specimen sequenced in a study of beta chain features in type 1 diabetes (dated by TCRdb to the late 2010s). For these TCRs, the target antigens are not known. Libraries came from the immunoSEQ multiplex PCR assay. All of the isolated RNA was reverse transcribed with the High Capacity cDNA Reverse Transcription Kit, so expressed TCRB transcripts were sequenced. The table comes from immuneACCESS by way of TCRdb, which keeps in-frame sequences with V and J called. Part of the clones is missing from these tables; in studies checked, under half for an unresolved V gene and the rest for unknown reasons. This sample gives 300,000 to 450,000 clones in total; 9.6% of them show up just once. In total, the top ten clones hold over 0.45% of the sample. Results the study describes overall, beyond this receptor: Type 1 diabetes patients showed a moderate but significant shortening of TCRB CDR3 length in all four CD4+ subsets.

The sample comprised central memory CD4+ T cells from blood. Receptor source: a man younger than 40 with type 1 diabetes.

V usage is TRBV5-4 and J usage is TRBJ2-1; perhaps TRBD1 as D (6 bases). The CDR3 length is 13 residues. Trimming left V 8 bases short and J 3 bases short, with 12 bases between. Germline CDR1 SGHNT, CDR2 YYREEE (reference sequence). The CDR3 DNA follows: TGTGCCAGTGGACAGCAAAACTACAATGAGCAGTTCTTC. Translated: CASGQQNYNEQFF.

In its sample, this clone was seen a few times. V gene TRBV5-1 combines with J gene TRBJ2-3; 8 bases line up with TRBD1. V gave up 4 bases and J gave up 2 bases; unmatched junction bases: 6. The germline CDR1 and CDR2 sequences are SGHRS and YFSETQ. The CDR3 runs to 15 residues. DNA for the CDR3: TGCGCCAGCAGCGGTAGGACAGGGCCCACAGATACGCAGTATTTT. It specifies CASSGRTGPTDTQYF.

This clone occurred a few times. This chain uses TRBV5-8 with TRBJ2-3; TRBD1 matches 8 bases. CDR1 and CDR2 (germline): SGHTS, YDEGEE. The CDR3 length is 13 residues. V was clipped by 0 bases and J by 6 bases; unmatched bases: 0. The CDR3 region is CASSLGQGDTQYF. In DNA form, the CDR3 reads TGTGCCAGCAGCTTGGGACAGGGGGATACGCAGTATTTT.

This clone occurred a few times. The V call is TRBV7-3, the J call TRBJ2-1; D may be TRBD2 (5 bases). Germline V gene sequence: CDR1 SGHTA, CDR2 FQGTGA. V shed 5 bases and J shed 10 bases, with 18 bases lying between them. The CDR3 totals 14 residues. The CDR3 sequence is CASSPVGVYGEQFF. CDR3 nucleotide sequence: TGTGCCAGCAGCCCCGTGGGAGTGTACGGGGAGCAGTTCTTC.

The rearrangement uses TRBV5-5 and TRBJ1-1; the D is unclear. This CDR3 has 14 amino acids. Trimming took 4 bases from V and 0 from J, leaving 10 bases between them. Germline assignment: CDR1 SGHKS and CDR2 YYEKEE (reference sequence). CDR3 sequence: CASSVSRMNTEAFF. DNA of the CDR3: TGTGCCAGCAGCGTGAGCCGAATGAACACTGAAGCTTTCTTT.

V and J are TRBV15 and TRBJ1-3; no firm D call. The V end was cut by 0 bases, the J end by 4 bases, with 4 bases between. Germline CDR1 and CDR2: LNHNV and YYDKDF (reference sequence). The CDR3 is made up of 13 amino acids. CDR3 sequence reads: CATSRDGGNTIYF. CDR3 coding DNA: TGTGCCACCAGCAGAGACGGGGGAAACACCATATATTTT.

This clone has more than one count but fewer than ten. This chain joins TRBV7-9 and TRBJ1-3; D is unclear. The CDR3 covers 14 residues. Germline V gives CDR1 SEHNR, CDR2 FQNEAQ (reference sequence). Trimming cost V 1 base and J 4 bases, with 8 bases left between them. In DNA, the CDR3 is TGTGCCAGCAGCTTAGGCCCCGGGGGAAACACCATATATTTT. Translating it yields CASSLGPGGNTIYF.

J is TRBJ2-5 and V is TRBV19, with TRBD2 as a possible D gene (5 bases). The DNA end favors TRBJ2-7, so the J call may be wrong. CDR1 is LNHDA and CDR2 is SQIVND in the germline V gene (reference sequence). The CDR3 has 15 amino acids. CDR3 loop: CASSISSTDFYEQYF. In nucleotides, the CDR3 is TGTGCCAGTAGTATATCGAGCACGGACTTCTACGAGCAGTACTTC.

The rearrangement joins TRBV28 to TRBJ1-2; no clear D gene. V was shortened by 7 bases and J by 0 bases, with 9 bases between the two germline ends. CDR1 and CDR2 (germline): MDHEN, SYDVKM. There are 13 residues in the CDR3. The CDR3 coding sequence is TGTGCCAGCAAGGTCGTAGCTAACTATGGCTACACCTTC. Amino acids: CASKVVANYGYTF.

This chain links TRBV7-7 with TRBJ2-2; no clear D gene. This CDR3 has 12 residues. Germline CDR1 is SSHAT and CDR2 is FNYEAQ (reference sequence). V was trimmed by 2 bases and J by 7 bases, leaving 5 bases between them. The CDR3 protein is CASSLRGGELFF. The CDR3 DNA is TGTGCCAGCAGCTTACGCGGCGGGGAGCTGTTTTTT. The full variable domain, in which reference TRBV7-7 and TRBJ2-2 provide the parts outside the CDR3, is GAGVSQSPRYKVTKRGQDVTLRCDPISSHATLYWYQQALGQGPEFLTYFNYEAQPDKSGLPSDRFSAERPEGSISTLTIQRTEQRDSAMYRCASSLRGGELFFGEGSRLTVL.

The chain couples TRBV4-3 to TRBJ2-7, with D possibly being TRBD1 or TRBD2 (5 bases each). Trimming cost V 3 bases and J 5 bases, with 20 bases left between them. Germline-derived CDR1 and CDR2 are LGHNA and YSLEER. This CDR3 is 16 amino acids long. The CDR3 region has the DNA TGCGCCAGCAGCCAGGGGGTACACCAGAACGGAAACGAGCAGTACTTC. Its translation is CASSQGVHQNGNEQYF.

J is TRBJ2-1 and V is TRBV5-1, with D perhaps TRBD1 or TRBD2 (5 bases each). The germline V gene has CDR1 SGHRS and CDR2 YFSETQ. V lost 1 base to trimming and J lost 8 bases, with 13 bases between them. The CDR3 covers 14 residues. The DNA for the CDR3 is TGCGCCAGCAGCTTGCGTGCGATGGGGGATGAGCAGTTCTTC. Protein product: CASSLRAMGDEQFF. The whole variable domain, remainder taken from reference TRBV5-1 and TRBJ2-1, is KAGVTQTPRYLIKTRGQQVTLSCSPISGHRSVSWYQQTPGQGLQFLFEYFSETQRNKGNFPGRFSGRQFSNSRSEMNVSTLELGDSALYLCASSLRAMGDEQFFGPGTRLTVL.

The CDR3 coding sequence is TGTGCCAGCAGTTCAGGGGGGGAAGGGAACAATGAGCAGTTCTTC. Translation: CASSSGGEGNNEQFF. J is TRBJ2-1 and V is TRBV28; the D call may be TRBD1 or TRBD2 (7 bases each). The germline gives CDR1 MDHEN, CDR2 SYDVKM. The CDR3 totals 15 residues. With 4 bases removed from V and 5 bases from J, the gap between germline ends came to 15 bases.

This clone was observed a handful of times. This chain connects TRBV18 to TRBJ1-2, with unresolved D. Trimming took off 3 bases at V and 4 bases at J, with 9 bases between the two ends. The CDR3 totals 13 residues. Germline CDR1 and CDR2: KGHSH and LQKENI. This CDR3 reads CASSPAALYGYTF. The CDR3 DNA sequence: TGTGCCAGCTCACCGGCAGCCCTCTATGGCTACACCTTC.

This clone was counted ten times or more. The chain uses TRBV18 and TRBJ2-2; D is undetermined. The CDR3 spans 12 residues. Trimming took off 1 base at V and 7 bases at J, with 4 bases between the two ends. Looked up from germline, CDR1 is KGHSH and CDR2 is LQKENI. The chain's CDR3 is CASSPLGGELFF. The CDR3 nucleotides read TGTGCCAGCTCACCACTTGGCGGGGAGCTGTTTTTT.

This clone was seen a handful of times. Other nucleotide sequences from this sample produce the same CDR3. V and J are TRBV19 and TRBJ2-1; TRBD2 matches at 10 bases. Germline loops: CDR1 LNHDA, CDR2 SQIVND (reference sequence). The J segment lost 4 bases and the V segment lost 3 bases, leaving 3 bases of the junction unmatched. The CDR3 has 15 residues. This CDR3 reads CASSIGLAVYNEQFF. The CDR3 bases are TGTGCCAGTAGTATTGGACTAGCGGTATACAATGAGCAGTTCTTC.

This clone has more than one count but fewer than ten. The rearrangement uses TRBV5-6 and TRBJ2-7; either TRBD1 or TRBD2 may supply D (5 bases each). This CDR3 is built from 15 residues. Trimming removed 0 bases at V and 4 bases at J, with 14 bases between. From germline, CDR1 is SGHDT and CDR2 YYEEEE. CDR3: CASSLVGAEEYEQYF. The CDR3 coding sequence is TGTGCCAGCAGCTTGGTAGGGGCGGAGGAATACGAGCAGTACTTC.

This clone was counted between two and nine times. The chain combines TRBV6-1 with TRBJ1-1; 8 bases map to TRBD1. J was trimmed by 4 bases and V by 10 bases; bases with no gene match: 8. The CDR3 covers 13 residues. Germline CDR1 MNHNS, CDR2 SASEGT. CDR3 in amino acids: CATLRTGTTEAFF. CDR3 bases: TGTGCCACCCTACGGACAGGGACCACTGAAGCTTTCTTT.

The rearrangement links TRBV9 to TRBJ2-2; 9 nucleotides align to TRBD2. The CDR3 runs 18 residues. Trimming cost V 3 bases and J 7 bases; bases outside gene matches: 16. Germline V gene data show CDR1 as SGDLS and CDR2 as YYNGEE. CDR3 amino acids: CASSGRGLGGRAIGELFF. The CDR3 DNA sequence: TGTGCCAGCAGCGGTAGAGGTCTTGGCGGGAGGGCCATCGGGGAGCTGTTTTTT.

This clone appeared a few times. The chain couples TRBV18 to TRBJ1-1; D not certain. CDR1 and CDR2 (germline): KGHSH, LQKENI. The CDR3 runs to 14 residues. V lost 4 bases to trimming and J lost 1 base, with 10 bases between them. This chain's CDR3 is CASSRQKENTEAFF. The CDR3 coding sequence is TGTGCCAGCTCACGGCAGAAGGAGAACACTGAAGCTTTCTTT. Full variable domain (missing parts from reference TRBV18 and TRBJ1-1): NAGVMQNPRHLVRRRGQEARLRCSPMKGHSHVYWYRQLPEEGLKFMVYLQKENIIDESGMPKERFSAEFPKEGPSILRIQQVVRGDSAAYFCASSRQKENTEAFFGQGTRLTVV.

This clone came up a few times. The V call is TRBV28, the J call TRBJ2-7; D uncertain. Germline V gene sequence: CDR1 MDHEN, CDR2 SYDVKM. Trimming shortened V by 5 bases and J by 0 bases, and 11 bases separated the two germline ends. This CDR3 is built from 14 residues. The CDR3 reads CASSRSLSSYEQYF. DNA of the CDR3: TGTGCCAGCAGTCGGTCCCTAAGCTCCTACGAGCAGTACTTC.

The CDR3 loop reads CASKWVEAGELFF. As DNA, the CDR3 is TGTGCCAGCAAGTGGGTTGAGGCCGGGGAGCTGTTTTTT. V is TRBV7-8 and J is TRBJ2-2; D is undetermined. Looked up from germline, CDR1 is SGHVS and CDR2 is FQNEAQ. The germline V and J ends were trimmed by 7 bases and 6 bases, with 12 bases remaining between them. The CDR3 has 13 amino acids.

The rearrangement uses TRBV18 and TRBJ2-3; the D gene is possibly TRBD1 (5 bases). CDR3 length equals 15 residues. CDR1 KGHSH and CDR2 LQKENI come from the germline V gene. Trimming removed 3 bases from V and 2 bases from J, with 12 bases in between. This CDR3 reads CASSPIGQATDTQYF. DNA for the CDR3: TGTGCCAGCTCACCGATCGGACAAGCCACAGATACGCAGTATTTT.

The rearrangement uses TRBV29-1 and TRBJ1-5; no reliable D call. In germline, CDR1 is SQVTM, CDR2 ANQGSEA. This CDR3 comprises 14 residues. The V end was cut by 4 bases, the J end by 2 bases, with 12 bases between. The CDR3 is CSVAGDAGNQPQHF. The CDR3 DNA follows: TGCAGCGTTGCCGGGGATGCTGGCAATCAGCCCCAGCATTTT.

A few counts support this clone. This rearrangement joins TRBV7-3 to TRBJ2-7, with TRBD1 matching over 8 bases. V shed 6 bases and J 6 bases; nucleotides not matched to a gene: 10. The germline gives CDR1 SGHTA, CDR2 FQGTGA. The CDR3 is made up of 14 amino acids. The CDR3 reads CASRYGTGQGEQYF. The DNA for the CDR3 is TGTGCCAGCAGGTATGGGACAGGTCAGGGCGAGCAGTACTTC.

This clone was seen a few times. The CDR3 DNA follows: TGTGCCAGCAGTTACTGGACCCATACTGAAGCTTTCTTT. Its protein product is CASSYWTHTEAFF. J is TRBJ1-1 and V is TRBV6-5; D unresolved. CDR3 length: 13 residues. Looked up from germline, CDR1 is MNHEY and CDR2 is SVGAGI. The V gene lost 1 base and the J gene lost 5 bases, with 8 bases spanning the gap.